There are many counts of the clone carrying this TCR beta chain. Time point reported: newly diagnosed GD, antithyroid drugs for less than 3 months. From RNA extracted from PBMCs, the TCR library was made. The germline V gene encodes CDR1 SGHRS and CDR2 YFSETQ. V was cut by 3 bases and J by 5 bases, with 14 bases left in between. The CDR3 contains 15 residues. This sample was included in a study of regulatory T cells in long-lasting Graves disease. The overall study: For under 3 months, newly diagnosed Graves' patients had been taking antithyroid drugs.

Assembly of TCR beta libraries relied on iRepertoire HTBI primers together with Arm-PCR of CDR3 regions. TCRdb used MiXCR to reprocess the multiplex PCR reads, holding one entry per CDR3 protein. The profile shows about 500,000 distinct CDR3 sequences, 15% to 20% of them singletons. This same sample was also taken into another study, of T cells in Graves' hyperthyroidism and ophthalmopathy. From that second work: Primed by the HTBI set, a first-round RT-PCR was run on the TCR CDR3. Expanded thyroid clonotypes (above 0.001) were mostly also found in blood.

The material was peripheral blood mononuclear cells (PBMCs), obtained at new diagnosis, from a patient treated with antithyroid drugs. The source is a man between 40 and 49 years old with Graves disease. The chain joins TRBV5-1 to TRBJ1-4; a possible D gene is TRBD1 (6 bases). The CDR3 coding sequence is TGCGCCAGCAGCTGGAAGACAGGCTCAAATGAAAAACTGTTTTTT. It is translated as CASSWKTGSNEKLFF.